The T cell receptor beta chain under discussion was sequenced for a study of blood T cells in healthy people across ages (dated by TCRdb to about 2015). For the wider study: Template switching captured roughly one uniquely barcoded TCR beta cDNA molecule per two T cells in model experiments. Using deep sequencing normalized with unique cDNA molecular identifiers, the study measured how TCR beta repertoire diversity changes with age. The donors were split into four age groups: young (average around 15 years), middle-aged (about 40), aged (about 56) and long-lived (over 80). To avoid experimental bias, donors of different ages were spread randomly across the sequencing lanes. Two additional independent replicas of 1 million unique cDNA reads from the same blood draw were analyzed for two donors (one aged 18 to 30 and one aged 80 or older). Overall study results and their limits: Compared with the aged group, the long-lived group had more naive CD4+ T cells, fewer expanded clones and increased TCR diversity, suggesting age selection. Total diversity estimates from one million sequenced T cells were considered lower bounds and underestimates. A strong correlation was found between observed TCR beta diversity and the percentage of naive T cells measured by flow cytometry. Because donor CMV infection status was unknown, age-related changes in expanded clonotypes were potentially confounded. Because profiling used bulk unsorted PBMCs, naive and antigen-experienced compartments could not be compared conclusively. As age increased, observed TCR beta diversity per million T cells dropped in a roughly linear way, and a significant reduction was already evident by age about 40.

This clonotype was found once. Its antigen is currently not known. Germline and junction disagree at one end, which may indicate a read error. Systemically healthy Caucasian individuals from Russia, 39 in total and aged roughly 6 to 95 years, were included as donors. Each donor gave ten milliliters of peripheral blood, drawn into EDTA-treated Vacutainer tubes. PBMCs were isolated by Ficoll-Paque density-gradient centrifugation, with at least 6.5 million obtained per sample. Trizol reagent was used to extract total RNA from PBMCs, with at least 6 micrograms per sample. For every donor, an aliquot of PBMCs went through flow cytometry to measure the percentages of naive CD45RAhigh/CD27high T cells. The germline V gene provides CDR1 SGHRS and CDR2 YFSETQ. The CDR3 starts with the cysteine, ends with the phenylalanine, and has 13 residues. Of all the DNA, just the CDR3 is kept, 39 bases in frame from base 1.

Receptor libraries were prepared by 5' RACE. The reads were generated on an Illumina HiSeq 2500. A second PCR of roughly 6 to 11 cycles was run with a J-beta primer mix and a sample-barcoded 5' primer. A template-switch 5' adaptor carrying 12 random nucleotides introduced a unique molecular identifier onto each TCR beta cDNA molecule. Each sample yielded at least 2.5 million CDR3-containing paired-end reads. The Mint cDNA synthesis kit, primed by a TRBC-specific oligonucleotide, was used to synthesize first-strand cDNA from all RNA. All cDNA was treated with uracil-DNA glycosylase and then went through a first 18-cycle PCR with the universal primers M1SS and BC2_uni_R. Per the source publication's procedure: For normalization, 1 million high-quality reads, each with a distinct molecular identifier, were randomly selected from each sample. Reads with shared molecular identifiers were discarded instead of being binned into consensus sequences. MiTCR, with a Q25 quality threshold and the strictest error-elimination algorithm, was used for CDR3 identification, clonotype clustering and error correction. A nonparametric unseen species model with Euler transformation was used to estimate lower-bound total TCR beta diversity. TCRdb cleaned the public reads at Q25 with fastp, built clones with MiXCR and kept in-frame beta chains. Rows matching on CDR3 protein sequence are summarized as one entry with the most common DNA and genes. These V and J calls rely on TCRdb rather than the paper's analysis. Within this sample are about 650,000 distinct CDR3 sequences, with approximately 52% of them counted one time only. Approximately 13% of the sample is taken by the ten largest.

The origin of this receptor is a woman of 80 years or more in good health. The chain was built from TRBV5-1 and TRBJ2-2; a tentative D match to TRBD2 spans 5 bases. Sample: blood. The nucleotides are TGCACCAGCAGCCGGGATTTGGAGGGGGAGCTGTTTTTT. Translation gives CTSSRDLEGELFF.